The clone carrying this T cell receptor (beta chain) showed up just a few times. Its specificity is unknown. This entry comes from a study of beta chain features in type 1 diabetes. Study-level findings and limits: Here, the possible influence of HLA type (on TCRB rearrangement) remained unresolved. Within each of all four CD4+ subsets, Type 1 diabetes patients had TCRB CDR3s that were moderately but significantly shorter. Researchers reported that naive, central memory and Treg TCRB repertoires appeared more similar in patients than in healthy donors. PCR might favor shorter templates, but any such skew would affect patients and controls equally.

CDR1 and CDR2 (germline): MNHEY, SMNVEV (reference sequence). The CDR3 loop spans 13 amino acids. The J segment lost 5 bases and the V segment lost 5 bases, leaving 4 bases of the junction unmatched. The entirety of the isolated RNA underwent reverse transcription, so expressed TCRB transcripts were sequenced. Clones were sequenced by immunoSEQ multiplex PCR, and TCRdb holds only the in-frame ones, with some missing. The data contain 250,000 to 300,000 clones, 24% of them seen just once; the ten biggest clones take up around 0.013%. The sample taken for sequencing was naive CD4+ T cells from blood. The gene calls are TRBV27 and TRBJ2-3; 7 bases line up with TRBD1. The TCR originated in a woman aged 30 to 39 with type 1 diabetes. The CDR3 DNA is TGTGCCAGCAGTGTGACAGGGTTAGATACGCAGTATTTT. Translation: CASSVTGLDTQYF.